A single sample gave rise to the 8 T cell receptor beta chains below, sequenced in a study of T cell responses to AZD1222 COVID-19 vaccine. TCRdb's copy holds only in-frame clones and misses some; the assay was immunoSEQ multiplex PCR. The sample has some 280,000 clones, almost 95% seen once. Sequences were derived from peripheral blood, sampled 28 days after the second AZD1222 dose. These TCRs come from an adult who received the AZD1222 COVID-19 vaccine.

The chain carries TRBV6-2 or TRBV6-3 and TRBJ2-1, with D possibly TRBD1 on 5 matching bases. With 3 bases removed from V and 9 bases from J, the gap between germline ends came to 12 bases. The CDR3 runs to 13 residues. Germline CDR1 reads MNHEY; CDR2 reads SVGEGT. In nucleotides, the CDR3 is TGTGCCAGCAGTTATTTGGGGCTAGGTGAGCAGTTCTTC. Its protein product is CASSYLGLGEQFF.

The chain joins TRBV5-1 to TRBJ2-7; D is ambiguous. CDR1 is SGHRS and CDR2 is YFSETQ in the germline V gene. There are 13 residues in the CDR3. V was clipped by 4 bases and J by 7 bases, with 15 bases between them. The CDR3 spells CASSPVGSWEQYF. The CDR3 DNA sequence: TGCGCCAGCAGCCCGGTGGGGTCATGGGAGCAGTACTTC.

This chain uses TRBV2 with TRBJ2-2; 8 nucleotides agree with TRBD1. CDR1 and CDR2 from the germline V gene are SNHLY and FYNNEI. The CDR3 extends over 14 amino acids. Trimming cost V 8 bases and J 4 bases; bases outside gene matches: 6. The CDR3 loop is CASRQGAGTGELFF. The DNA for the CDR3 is TGTGCCAGCCGGCAGGGGGCGGGCACCGGGGAGCTGTTTTTT.

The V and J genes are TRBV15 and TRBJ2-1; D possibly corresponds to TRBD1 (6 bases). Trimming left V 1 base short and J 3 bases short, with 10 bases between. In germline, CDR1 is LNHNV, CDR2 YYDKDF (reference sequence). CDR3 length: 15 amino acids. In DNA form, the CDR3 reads TGTGCCACCAGCAGAGGCCCGACAGGCTACAATGAGCAGTTCTTC. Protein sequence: CATSRGPTGYNEQFF.

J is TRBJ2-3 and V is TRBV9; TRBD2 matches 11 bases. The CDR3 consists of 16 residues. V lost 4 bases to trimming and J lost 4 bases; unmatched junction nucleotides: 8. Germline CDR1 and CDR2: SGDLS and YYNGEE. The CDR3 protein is CASSILGLAAADTQYF. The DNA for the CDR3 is TGTGCCAGCAGCATCTTGGGACTAGCGGCGGCAGATACGCAGTATTTT.

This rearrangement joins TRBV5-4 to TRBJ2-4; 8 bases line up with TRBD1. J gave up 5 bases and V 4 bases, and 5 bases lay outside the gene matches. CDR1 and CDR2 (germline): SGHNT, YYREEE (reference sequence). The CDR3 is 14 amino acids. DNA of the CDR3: TGTGCCAGCAGCCACGGACAGGGCCAAAACATTCAGTACTTC. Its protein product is CASSHGQGQNIQYF.

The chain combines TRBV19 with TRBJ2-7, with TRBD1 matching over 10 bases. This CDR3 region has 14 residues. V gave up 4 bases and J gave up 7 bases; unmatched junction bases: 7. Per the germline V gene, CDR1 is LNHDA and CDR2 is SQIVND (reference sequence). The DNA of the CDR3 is TGTGCCAGTAGTAGGGACAGGGGCCATATGGAGCAGTACTTC. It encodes CASSRDRGHMEQYF.

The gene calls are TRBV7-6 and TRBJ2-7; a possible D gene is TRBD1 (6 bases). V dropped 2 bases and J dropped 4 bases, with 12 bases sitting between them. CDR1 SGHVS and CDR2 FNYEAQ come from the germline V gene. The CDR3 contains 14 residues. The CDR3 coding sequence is TGTGCCAGCAGCTTAACAGGGTTAACTTACGAGCAGTACTTC. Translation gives CASSLTGLTYEQYF.